A selection of T cell receptor beta chains follows, all from one sample in a study of early T cells in non-severe SARS-CoV-2 infection. MiXCR was run by TCRdb on the 5' RACE reads, yielding one entry per CDR3 protein. Of tens of thousands of distinct CDR3 sequences listed, roughly a sixth are singletons. Sequenced: whole blood. These receptors all stem from an adult who was a healthcare worker with PCR-confirmed SARS-CoV-2 infection or an uninfected control (not recorded which). Both conserved end residues are part of each CDR3. The D gene is left open where the match is weak. A row's size may be missing; if present it is once, few, many or a size class.

v_gene	abundance	d_gene	j_gene	CDR3nt	CDR3aa
TRBV7-3	-	-	TRBJ2-7	TGTGCCAGCAGCTTAACGGGGATTGCCGGGGGCGAGCAGTACTTC	CASSLTGIAGGEQYF
TRBV24-1	few	-	TRBJ1-2	TGTGCCACCAGAGCTGACAGGACTAAAGAGGCCTACACCTTC	CATRADRTKEAYTF
TRBV28	-	TRBD1	TRBJ1-1	TGTGCCAGCAGTTTATTGGGGACAGGGAGGGGTGAAGCTTTCTTT	CASSLLGTGRGEAFF
TRBV5-6	-	-	TRBJ2-7	TGTGCCAGCAGCTTGAGAGGGGAATGGTCCTACGAGCAGTACTTC	CASSLRGEWSYEQYF
TRBV7-7	-	TRBD2	TRBJ2-5	TGTGCTAGCAGCCCCCGACTAGCGGGTGAAGAGACCCAGTACTTC	CASSPRLAGEETQYF
TRBV20-1	few	-	TRBJ2-3	TGCAGTGCTAGAAGACAGGATAGCAGAGATACGCAGTATTTT	CSARRQDSRDTQYF
TRBV29-1	-	TRBD1	TRBJ1-2	TGCAGCGTAGGCAGGGGGCTGTACTATGGCTACACCTTC	CSVGRGLYYGYTF
TRBV28	few	-	TRBJ2-3	TGTGCCAGCAGTTTAAGACAGCTACTTGGCACAGATACGCAGTATTTT	CASSLRQLLGTDTQYF
TRBV29-1	-	-	TRBJ2-1	TGCAGCGTTTCAGAGACTCAGTTAAATGAGCAGTTCTTC	CSVSETQLNEQFF
TRBV6-1	few	TRBD2	TRBJ2-7	TGTGCCAGCAGTAAACTAGCGGGTCTATACGAGCAGTACTTC	CASSKLAGLYEQYF
TRBV20-1	-	-	TRBJ2-3	TGCAGTGCTAGAGACCCAAGGGGAAGGACAGATACGCAGTATTTT	CSARDPRGRTDTQYF
TRBV2	few	TRBD2	TRBJ2-5	TGTGCCAGCAACTCGGGAGGACAAGAGACCCAGTACTTC	CASNSGGQETQYF
TRBV6-5	-	-	TRBJ1-2	TGTGCCAGCAGCCCTATACGGGGCCTGATCTATGGCTACACCTTC	CASSPIRGLIYGYTF
TRBV7-6	-	TRBD1	TRBJ2-5	TGTGCCAGCAGCTTAGCCTCGACAGGGAAGACCCAGTACTTC	CASSLASTGKTQYF
TRBV12-3/TRBV12-4	many	TRBD1	TRBJ1-2	TGTGCCAGCAGCTACCGACAGGGTAACTATGGCTACACCTTC	CASSYRQGNYGYTF
TRBV9	-	-	TRBJ2-3	TGTACCAGCAGCGTAGGGGCTGATTTAGCGGATACGCAGTATTTT	CTSSVGADLADTQYF
TRBV5-1	-	-	TRBJ2-2	TGCGCCAGCAGCGTGACGGTAACCGGGGAGCTGTTTTTT	CASSVTVTGELFF
TRBV18	few	-	TRBJ1-1	TGTGCCAGCTCCCTTCAAATGGGGAACACTGAAGCTTTCTTT	CASSLQMGNTEAFF
TRBV28	many	TRBD1	TRBJ1-2	TGTGCCAGCACGAGGGACAGCTACCAAGTCACCTTC	CASTRDSYQVTF
TRBV6-2/TRBV6-3	-	-	TRBJ2-2	TGTGCCAGCAGACAACAGGTTAACACCGGGGAGCTGTTTTTT	CASRQQVNTGELFF
TRBV6-2/TRBV6-3	-	TRBD1	TRBJ2-6	TGTGCCACCGACAGGGTCTCTGGGGCCAACGTCCTGACTTTC	CATDRVSGANVLTF
TRBV6-5	-	TRBD1	TRBJ2-7	TGTGCCAGCAGTTACGACAGGGGGCTCTACGAGCAGTACTTC	CASSYDRGLYEQYF
TRBV20-1	few	-	TRBJ2-5	TGCAGTGCTAGAAGGGCAGGGACGGCCCAAGAGACCCAGTACTTC	CSARRAGTAQETQYF
TRBV9	-	-	TRBJ1-1	TGTGCCAGCAGCGAGGGCAGGGGAGCGAACACTGAAGCTTTCTTT	CASSEGRGANTEAFF
TRBV4-1	few	-	TRBJ1-3	TGCGCCAGCAGCCAACAAGGGACAAGCTCTGGAAACACCATATATTTT	CASSQQGTSSGNTIYF
TRBV7-6	-	TRBD1	TRBJ1-3	TGTGCCAGCAGCCAACGACCCGGACAGGCGATGGGGGGAAACACCATATATTTT	CASSQRPGQAMGGNTIYF
TRBV12-3/TRBV12-4	-	-	TRBJ1-1	TGTGCCAGCAGTTTAAGTTCCGAACCTGAAGCTTTCTTT	CASSLSSEPEAFF
TRBV20-1	many	TRBD2	TRBJ2-3	TGCAGTGCCATGGTTAAGCGGGGCTCTAGCACAGATACGCAGTATTTT	CSAMVKRGSSTDTQYF
TRBV10-2	few	-	TRBJ2-1	TGCGCCAGCAGTGAGGTGGCGGGGAGCTCCTACAATGAGCAGTTCTTC	CASSEVAGSSYNEQFF
TRBV5-1	few	-	TRBJ2-2	TGCGCCAGCAGCTTGGACCACAGTCTCCCCGGGGAGCTGTTTTTT	CASSLDHSLPGELFF
TRBV28	few	-	TRBJ1-2	TGTGCCAGCAGTTCCCCCGGCGGCAGCGATGGGTTAGTCTATGGCTACACCTTC	CASSSPGGSDGLVYGYTF
TRBV29-1	few	-	TRBJ2-4	TGCAGCGTTTGGGCCCCCTTCGGCATTCAGTACTTC	CSVWAPFGIQYF
TRBV5-1	-	TRBD2	TRBJ2-1	TGCGCCAGCAGCTTGCTAGCGGGGGGAACGAATGAGCAGTTCTTC	CASSLLAGGTNEQFF
TRBV10-3	few	-	TRBJ1-6	TGTGCCATCAGTGAGTCGAGGAATCTGGGTTCACCCCTCCACTTT	CAISESRNLGSPLHF
TRBV29-1	few	-	TRBJ2-1	TGCAGCGCCCGGCAGCTTTACTACAATGAGCAGTTCTTC	CSARQLYYNEQFF
TRBV6-2/TRBV6-3	few	TRBD2	TRBJ2-7	TGTGCCAGCAGTTGGACTAGCGCCTACGAGCAGTACTTC	CASSWTSAYEQYF
TRBV18	-	-	TRBJ1-5	TGTGCCAGCTCACCACCGGAAGACAGAAGGGCGTATCAGCCCCAGCATTTT	CASSPPEDRRAYQPQHF
TRBV2	-	TRBD1	TRBJ2-3	TGTGCCAGCAAACCTGACAGGGGCAAGGTGGATACGCAGTATTTT	CASKPDRGKVDTQYF
TRBV7-2	many	TRBD2	TRBJ2-7	TGTGCCAGCAGCTTACTTAGCGGGAGTAGCAACGAGCAGTACTTC	CASSLLSGSSNEQYF
TRBV19	few	-	TRBJ2-3	TGTGCCAGTAGCTCACCGTGGGATACGCAGTATTTT	CASSSPWDTQYF
TRBV7-2	-	-	TRBJ2-5	TGTGCCAGCAGCACAGGAATCCAAGAGACCCAGTACTTC	CASSTGIQETQYF